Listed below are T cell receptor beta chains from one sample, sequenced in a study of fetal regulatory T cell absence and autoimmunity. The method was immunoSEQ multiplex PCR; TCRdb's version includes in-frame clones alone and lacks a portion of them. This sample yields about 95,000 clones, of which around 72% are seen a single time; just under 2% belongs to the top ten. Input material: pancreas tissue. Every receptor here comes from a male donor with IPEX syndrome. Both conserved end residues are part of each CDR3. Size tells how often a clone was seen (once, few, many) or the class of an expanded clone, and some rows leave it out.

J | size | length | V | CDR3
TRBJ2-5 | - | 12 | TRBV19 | CASSFIGETQYF
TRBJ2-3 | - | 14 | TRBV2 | CASNSGGGTDTQYF
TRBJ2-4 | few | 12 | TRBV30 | CAWRGAKNIQYF
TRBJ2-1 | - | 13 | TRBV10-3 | CAISPTGANEQFF
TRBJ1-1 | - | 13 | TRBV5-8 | CASSLQGTTEAFF
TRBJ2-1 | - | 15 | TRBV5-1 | CASSLGLATYNEQFF
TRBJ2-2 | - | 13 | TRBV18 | CASLGLITGELFF
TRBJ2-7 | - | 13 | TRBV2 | CASGGRIAREQYF
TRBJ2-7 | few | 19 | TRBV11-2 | CASSLGWISGRPLPYEQYF
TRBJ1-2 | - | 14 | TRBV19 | CASSIPGQGYGYTF
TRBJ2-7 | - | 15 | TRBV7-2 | CASSLAAGGSYEQYF
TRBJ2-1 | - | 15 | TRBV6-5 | CASSYETSYYNEQFF
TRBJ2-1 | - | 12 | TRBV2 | CASRDQPNEQFF
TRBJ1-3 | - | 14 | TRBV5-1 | CASSERGVGNTIYF
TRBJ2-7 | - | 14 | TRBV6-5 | CASSYAGTGYEQYF
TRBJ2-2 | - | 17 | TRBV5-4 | CASSLGPLRGNTGELFF
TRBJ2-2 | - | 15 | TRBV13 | CASSLRDFGTGELFF
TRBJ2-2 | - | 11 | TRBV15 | CATRTGGELFF
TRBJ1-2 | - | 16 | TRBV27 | CASSRGVGTGSYGYTF
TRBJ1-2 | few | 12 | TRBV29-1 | CSVVGEKGGYTF
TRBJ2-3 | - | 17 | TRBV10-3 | CAISESLANLHTDTQYF
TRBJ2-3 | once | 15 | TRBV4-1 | CASSQELMLADTQYF
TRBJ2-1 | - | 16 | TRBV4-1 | CASSPLGGRRYNEQFF
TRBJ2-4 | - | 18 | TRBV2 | CASSDLLAGGGPLNIQYF
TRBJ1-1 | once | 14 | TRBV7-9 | CASSLIGESTEAFF
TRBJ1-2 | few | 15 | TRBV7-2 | CASSLVGQGNYGYTF
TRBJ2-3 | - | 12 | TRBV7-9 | CASSYSGGMQYF